This TCR beta chain was captured in a study of tumor-infiltrating lymphocytes in oesophageal squamous cell carcinoma. This clonotype was detected many times. TCRdb passed the PCR reads through MiXCR, listing each CDR3 protein once. The sample has under 15,000 distinct CDR3 sequences, 55% to 65% seen once; the top ten hold roughly 32%. The CDR3 runs 13 residues. The V end lost 0 bases, the J end lost 7 bases, and 6 bases lay between the germline ends. Looked up from germline, CDR1 is MNHEY and CDR2 is SMNVEV (reference sequence). Sequencing was done on a sample of esophageal tumor tissue. This chain joins TRBV27 and TRBJ2-2; D is unclear. This TCR derives from a female donor with esophageal squamous cell carcinoma. The chain's CDR3 is CASSLSGFGELFF. CDR3 in DNA: TGTGCCAGCAGTTTATCAGGGTTCGGGGAGCTGTTTTTT.